The 32 T cell receptor beta chains in this list originate from one sample, sequenced in a study of blood T cell repertoires in COVID-19. Method: immunoSEQ multiplex PCR; TCRdb's copy keeps in-frame clones and lacks some. The sample has 90,000 to 130,000 clones, 82% seen once. Source material: peripheral blood. The source of these receptors is a man aged 65 to 79 with acute or convalescent COVID-19.

The chain recombines TRBV30 with TRBJ1-2; the D gene is possibly TRBD1 (6 bases). The CDR3 totals 11 residues. Germline CDR1 is GTSNPN and CDR2 is SVGIG (reference sequence). Trimming removed 0 bases at V and 8 bases at J, with 7 bases between. The DNA of the CDR3 is TGTGCCTGGAGTGTACAGGGCGGCTACACCTTC. Translation gives CAWSVQGGYTF.

The chain joins TRBV6-2 or TRBV6-3 to TRBJ2-3, with D hard to call. In germline, CDR1 is MNHEY, CDR2 SVGEGT. Deletions cut 5 bases from V and 9 bases from J, with 9 bases between. The CDR3 sequence is 11 residues long. CDR3 DNA: TGTGCCAGCAGTCCGGGTGGCACGCAGTATTTT. Residues: CASSPGGTQYF.

CDR3 amino acids: CASSDVRALYGYTF. The CDR3 bases are TGTGCCAGCAGTGATGTCAGGGCCCTCTATGGCTACACCTTC. The chain employs TRBV6-1 and TRBJ1-2; D perhaps matches TRBD1 (5 bases). CDR3 length equals 14 residues. The germline gives CDR1 MNHNS, CDR2 SASEGT. Trimming removed 3 bases at V and 4 bases at J, with 12 bases between.

This clone was detected once. The chain has TRBV19 and TRBJ1-1; 7 nucleotides line up with TRBD1. The germline V gene encodes CDR1 LNHDA and CDR2 SQIVND (reference sequence). After removal of 5 bases from V and 7 bases from J, the junction contained 7 bases not matched to a gene. The CDR3 sequence is 13 residues long. In nucleotides, the CDR3 is TGTGCCAGTAGTTCAAGACAGGGAGGTGAAGCTTTCTTT. This sequence encodes CASSSRQGGEAFF.

The chain joins TRBV4-1 to TRBJ2-7; the D gene is possibly TRBD2 (7 bases). The germline CDR1 and CDR2 sequences are MGHRA and YSYEKL. The CDR3 extends over 15 amino acids. V was cut by 1 base and J by 3 bases, with 13 bases left in between. The DNA for the CDR3 is TGCGCCAGCAGCCAAGGTTCGGGGGGCCTCTACGAGCAGTACTTC. It codes for CASSQGSGGLYEQYF.

This chain joins TRBV18 and TRBJ1-1; D possibly corresponds to TRBD1 (6 bases). The V gene lost 3 bases and the J gene lost 1 base, with 12 bases spanning the gap. CDR1 and CDR2 (germline): KGHSH, LQKENI. This CDR3 is 15 amino acids long. CDR3 amino acids: CASSPRDTQNTEAFF. The CDR3 DNA sequence: TGTGCCAGCTCACCTAGGGACACCCAGAACACTGAAGCTTTCTTT.

V is TRBV28 and J is TRBJ2-3; 8 bases are a match to TRBD1. The CDR3 spans 13 residues. CDR1 is MDHEN and CDR2 is SYDVKM in the germline V gene. V was clipped by 8 bases and J by 2 bases; unmatched bases: 3. CDR3 residues: CASQGALTDTQYF. DNA for the CDR3: TGTGCCAGCCAGGGGGCTCTCACAGATACGCAGTATTTT.

The chain couples TRBV10-3 to TRBJ2-2; TRBD1 is a possible D gene (6 bases). CDR3 length: 14 residues. Germline V lookup: CDR1 ENHRY, CDR2 SYGVKD. Trimming stripped 6 bases from V and 1 base from J, with 9 bases between. The DNA for the CDR3 is TGTGCCATCAGGAGGACAGAGAACACCGGGGAGCTGTTTTTT. Its translation: CAIRRTENTGELFF.

The chain carries TRBV30 and TRBJ2-7; the match to TRBD2 covers 8 bases. Germline loops: CDR1 GTSNPN, CDR2 SVGIG (reference sequence). The CDR3 sequence is 16 residues long. V shed 3 bases and J 1 base; nucleotides not matched to a gene: 11. CDR3 nucleotides: TGTGCCTGGAGCGGGGTTAGCGGGAAATTTTCCTACGAGCAGTACTTC. It encodes CAWSGVSGKFSYEQYF.

V usage is TRBV6-4 and J usage is TRBJ2-1, with 7 bases fitting TRBD2. V lost 8 bases to trimming and J lost 7 bases; unmatched junction nucleotides: 5. CDR1 is MRHNA and CDR2 is SNTAGT in the germline V gene. This CDR3 region has 12 residues. The CDR3 reads CASGLAANEQFF. In DNA, the CDR3 is TGTGCCAGCGGGCTAGCGGCAAATGAGCAGTTCTTC.

This chain links TRBV18 with TRBJ1-5, with a possible D match to TRBD1 (6 bases). Per the germline V gene, CDR1 is KGHSH and CDR2 is LQKENI. This CDR3 region has 15 residues. V was shortened by 2 bases and J by 3 bases, with 11 bases between the two germline ends. In DNA, the CDR3 is TGTGCCAGCTCACCAACAGGGACGGCCAATCAGCCCCAGCATTTT. Its translation: CASSPTGTANQPQHF. The full variable domain, with the rest looked up from reference TRBV18 and TRBJ1-5, is NAGVMQNPRHLVRRRGQEARLRCSPMKGHSHVYWYRQLPEEGLKFMVYLQKENIIDESGMPKERFSAEFPKEGPSILRIQQVVRGDSAAYFCASSPTGTANQPQHFGDGTRLSIL.

This chain connects TRBV23-1 to TRBJ2-1, with D possibly matching TRBD1 (6 bases). Being an ORF, TRBV23-1 has a function that is uncertain. CDR3 length: 13 amino acids. Trimming cost V 8 bases and J 3 bases, with 11 bases left between them. CDR3 bases: TGCGCCAGCGGAAAGACAGGCTACAATGAGCAGTTCTTC. It yields the protein CASGKTGYNEQFF.

This clone has a single count. This chain connects TRBV5-1 to TRBJ1-3; TRBD1 aligns across 7 bases. With V trimmed by 3 bases and J by 3 bases, 6 bases remained unmatched. Germline CDR1 SGHRS, CDR2 YFSETQ. The CDR3 is 15 residues long. CDR3 amino acids: CASSSTGLGGNTIYF. CDR3 DNA sequence: TGCGCCAGCAGCTCGACAGGGCTCGGTGGAAACACCATATATTTT.

This chain uses TRBV3-1 (or the pseudogene TRBV3-2) with TRBJ1-4, with D tentatively TRBD1 (5 bases). V was trimmed by 1 base and J by 3 bases, leaving 9 bases between them. The CDR3 loop spans 15 amino acids. Germline CDR1 LGHDT, CDR2 YNNKEL (reference sequence). For the CDR3, the DNA is TGTGCCAGCAGCCAAGGGGGCAGAGCTAATGAAAAACTGTTTTTT. This gives the protein CASSQGGRANEKLFF.

The genes are TRBV23-1 and TRBJ2-6; D possibly corresponds to TRBD1 (6 bases). TRBV23-1 is an open reading frame, and its role is uncertain. This CDR3 spans 17 amino acids. With 2 bases removed from V and 3 bases from J, the gap between germline ends came to 14 bases. DNA of the CDR3: TGCGCCAGCAGTCAAGTTGCAGGGGTTTATGGGGCCAACGTCCTGACTTTC. The encoded protein is CASSQVAGVYGANVLTF.

This chain connects TRBV6-5 to TRBJ2-7; TRBD1 aligns across 7 bases. CDR3 length equals 15 residues. The germline gives CDR1 MNHEY, CDR2 SVGAGI. J lost 2 bases, V lost 2 bases, and 6 bases had no gene match. In DNA, the CDR3 is TGTGCCAGCAGTTACGCGAACAGGGGCACCTACGAGCAGTACTTC. Protein product: CASSYANRGTYEQYF.

The V and J genes are TRBV19 and TRBJ2-7; 11 nucleotides align to TRBD1. Per the germline V gene, CDR1 is LNHDA and CDR2 is SQIVND (reference sequence). The CDR3 extends over 16 amino acids. Losses at the gene ends were 7 bases for V and 5 bases for J; bases not matched to a gene: 13. CDR3 bases: TGTGCCAGTACCCTGCGCCGGACAGGGGGCTTCGACGAGCAGTACTTC. It specifies CASTLRRTGGFDEQYF.

This CDR3 reads CASTRRERGEKLFF. The CDR3 DNA reads TGTGCCAGCACGAGGAGGGAAAGAGGCGAAAAACTGTTTTTT. V and J are TRBV28 and TRBJ1-4; D not resolved. CDR3 length: 14 amino acids. Germline-derived CDR1 and CDR2 are MDHEN and SYDVKM. V lost 7 bases, J lost 8 bases, and 17 bases lay in between.

The rearrangement uses TRBV20-1 and TRBJ2-7, with D uncertain. Germline lookup yields CDR1 DFQATT and CDR2 SNEGSKA (reference sequence). V lost 3 bases and J lost 6, with 15 bases in between. The CDR3 has 13 residues. In DNA form, the CDR3 reads TGCAGTGCTAGTTTTGTATCCGGCGGCGAGCAGTACTTC. It specifies CSASFVSGGEQYF.

This clone is a singleton in its sample. This chain links TRBV5-1 with TRBJ2-3; 14 bases agree with TRBD2. CDR1 SGHRS and CDR2 YFSETQ come from the germline V gene. V trimming: 4 bases; J trimming: 2 bases; junction bases outside the gene matches: 9. The CDR3 runs 18 residues. CDR3 residues: CASSEGTSGSAHTDTQYF. DNA of the CDR3: TGCGCCAGCAGCGAGGGGACTAGCGGGAGCGCTCACACAGATACGCAGTATTTT.

In this sample, this clone turned up once. The chain uses TRBV2 and TRBJ2-1; perhaps TRBD2 as D (5 bases). Trimming removed 5 bases from V and 5 bases from J, with 7 bases in between. Germline lookup yields CDR1 SNHLY and CDR2 FYNNEI. The CDR3 extends over 12 amino acids. In DNA form, the CDR3 reads TGTGCCAGCAGTACCGGGGACAATGAGCAGTTCTTC. Protein: CASSTGDNEQFF. Full variable domain (rest looked up from reference TRBV2 and TRBJ2-1): EPEVTQTPSHQVTQMGQEVILRCVPISNHLYFYWYRQILGQKVEFLVSFYNNEISEKSEIFDDQFSVERPDGSNFTLKIRSTKLEDSAMYFCASSTGDNEQFFGPGTRLTVL.

This rearrangement joins TRBV5-1 to TRBJ2-3; 7 bases fit TRBD2. This CDR3 comprises 17 residues. Germline assignment: CDR1 SGHRS and CDR2 YFSETQ. The junction had 8 bases not matched to a gene; V was cut back by 0 bases and J by 1 base. CDR3 coding DNA: TGCGCCAGCAGCTTGGCCGGGCTCCGGGGGGGCACAGATACGCAGTATTTT. Its translation: CASSLAGLRGGTDTQYF.

The chain is built from TRBV5-4 and TRBJ2-3; TRBD2 matches at 7 bases. J was trimmed by 5 bases and V by 2 bases; bases with no gene match: 14. The CDR3 loop spans 17 amino acids. Germline V CDR1 and CDR2: SGHNT, YYREEE (reference sequence). This CDR3 is CASSFSRLGGGKDTQYF. The DNA of the CDR3 is TGTGCCAGCAGCTTCTCACGTCTTGGCGGGGGAAAAGATACGCAGTATTTT.

The chain carries TRBV5-1 and TRBJ1-3; 8 positions match TRBD1. Germline lookup yields CDR1 SGHRS and CDR2 YFSETQ. This CDR3 has 14 amino acids. The J segment lost 0 bases and the V segment lost 4 bases, leaving 0 bases of the junction unmatched. The CDR3 protein is CASSTGGSGNTIYF. In DNA form, the CDR3 reads TGCGCCAGCAGCACAGGGGGCTCTGGAAACACCATATATTTT.

The rearrangement links TRBV28 to TRBJ1-6, with a possible D match to TRBD1 (5 bases). Germline CDR1 MDHEN, CDR2 SYDVKM. This CDR3 is built from 15 residues. V was pared by 7 bases and J by 4 bases, with 14 bases between. The chain's CDR3 is CASKPTETYNSPLHF. DNA of the CDR3: TGTGCCAGCAAACCGACAGAGACTTATAATTCACCCCTCCACTTT.

As for this clone: Other DNA sequences of this sample code for an identical CDR3. The V call is TRBV9, the J call TRBJ1-3; D uncertain. Trimming left V 0 bases short and J 3 bases short, with 4 bases between. Germline lookup yields CDR1 SGDLS and CDR2 YYNGEE. The CDR3 consists of 13 residues. The CDR3, as DNA: TGTGCCAGCAGCGTAGATATTGGAAACACCATATATTTT. Its translation is CASSVDIGNTIYF.

The chain carries TRBV15 and TRBJ1-5; D is perhaps TRBD1 (6 bases). V dropped 0 bases and J dropped 6 bases, with 12 bases sitting between them. The CDR3 is 15 amino acids. Germline CDR1 reads LNHNV; CDR2 reads YYDKDF (reference sequence). The DNA of the CDR3 is TGTGCCACCAGCAGAGAGAGAAGGGGGAGTCAGCCCCAGCATTTT. It is translated as CATSRERRGSQPQHF. The full variable domain, rest sourced from reference TRBV15 and TRBJ1-5, is DAMVIQNPRYQVTQFGKPVTLSCSQTLNHNVMYWYQQKSSQAPKLLFHYYDKDFNNEADTPDNFQSRRPNTSFCFLDIRSPGLGDTAMYLCATSRERRGSQPQHFGDGTRLSIL.

This clone was seen only a few times. The V gene is TRBV10-2, the J gene TRBJ1-6; perhaps TRBD1 as D (6 bases). The CDR3 is 19 residues long. V lost 0 bases and J 0 bases, leaving 15 bases between the germline ends. Germline-derived CDR1 and CDR2 are WSHSY and SAAADI. This chain's CDR3 is CASSESARGHSSYNSPLHF. CDR3 DNA sequence: TGCGCCAGCAGTGAGTCGGCCAGGGGCCATAGCTCCTATAATTCACCCCTCCACTTT.

The rearrangement uses TRBV12-3 or TRBV12-4 and TRBJ2-7; no firm D call. The CDR3 has 12 amino acids. Trimming left V 3 bases short and J 2 bases short, with 5 bases between. The CDR3 coding sequence is TGTGCCAGCAGTTTCGCGGCCTACGAGCAGTACTTC. This encodes CASSFAAYEQYF.

The V gene is TRBV19, the J gene TRBJ2-2; D might be TRBD1 (6 bases). The CDR3 contains 15 residues. Per the germline V gene, CDR1 is LNHDA and CDR2 is SQIVND (reference sequence). The V and J ends lost 6 bases and 6 bases respectively, with 17 bases between them. In DNA form, the CDR3 reads TGTGCCAGTAGCCTACAGGGTTCGGGCGCCGGGGAGCTGTTTTTT. Amino acids: CASSLQGSGAGELFF.

The sample holds one count of this clone. The rearrangement uses TRBV19 and TRBJ1-1; 8 nucleotides match TRBD1. The CDR3 totals 13 residues. Germline CDR1 and CDR2: LNHDA and SQIVND (reference sequence). V was pared by 6 bases and J by 5 bases, with 5 bases of the junction left unmatched. The CDR3 coding sequence is TGTGCCAGTAGGGGACAGGTCTGGACTGAAGCTTTCTTT. Translated: CASRGQVWTEAFF.

This chain uses TRBV3-1 (or the pseudogene TRBV3-2) with TRBJ1-2; 10 nucleotides agree with TRBD1. Trimming at V came to 4 bases and at J to 8 bases, leaving 13 bases not matched to a gene. Germline lookup yields CDR1 LGHDT and CDR2 YNNKEL (reference sequence). The CDR3 is 16 residues long. CDR3 nucleotide sequence: TGTGCCAGCAGCCGATTCACGACAGGGGGCGCCAAGGGCTACACCTTC. Protein product: CASSRFTTGGAKGYTF.